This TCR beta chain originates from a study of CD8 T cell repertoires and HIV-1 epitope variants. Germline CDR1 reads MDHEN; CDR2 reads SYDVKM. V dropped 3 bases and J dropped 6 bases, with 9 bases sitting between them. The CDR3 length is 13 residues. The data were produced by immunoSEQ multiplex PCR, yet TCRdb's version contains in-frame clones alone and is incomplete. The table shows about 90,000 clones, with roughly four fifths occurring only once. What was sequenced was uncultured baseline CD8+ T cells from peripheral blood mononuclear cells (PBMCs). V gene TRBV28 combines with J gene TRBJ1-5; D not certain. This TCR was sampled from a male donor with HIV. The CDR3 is CASSFSGGQPQHF. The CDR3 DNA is TGTGCCAGCAGTTTCTCGGGAGGTCAGCCCCAGCATTTT.